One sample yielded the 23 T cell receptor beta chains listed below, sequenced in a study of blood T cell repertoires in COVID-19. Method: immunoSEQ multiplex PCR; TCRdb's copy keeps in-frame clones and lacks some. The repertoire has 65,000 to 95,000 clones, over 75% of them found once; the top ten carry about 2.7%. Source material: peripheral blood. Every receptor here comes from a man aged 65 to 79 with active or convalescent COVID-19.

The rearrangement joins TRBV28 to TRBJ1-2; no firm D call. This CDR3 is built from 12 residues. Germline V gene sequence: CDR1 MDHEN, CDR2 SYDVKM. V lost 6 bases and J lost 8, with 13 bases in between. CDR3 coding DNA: TGTGCCAGCAGCCTTTATACTTGGGGCTACACCTTC. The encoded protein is CASSLYTWGYTF.

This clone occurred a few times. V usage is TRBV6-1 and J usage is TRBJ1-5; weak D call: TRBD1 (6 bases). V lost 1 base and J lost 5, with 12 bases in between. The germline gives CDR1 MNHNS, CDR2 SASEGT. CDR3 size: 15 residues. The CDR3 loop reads CASSEGRGGYQPQHF. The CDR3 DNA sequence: TGTGCCAGCAGTGAAGGCAGGGGAGGGTATCAGCCCCAGCATTTT.

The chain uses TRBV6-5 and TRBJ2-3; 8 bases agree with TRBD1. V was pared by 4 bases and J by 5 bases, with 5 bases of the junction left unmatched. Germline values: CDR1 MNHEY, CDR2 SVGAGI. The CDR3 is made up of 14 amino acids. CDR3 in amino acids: CASSLDRVKDTQYF. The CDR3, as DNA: TGTGCCAGCAGTTTGGACAGGGTCAAAGATACGCAGTATTTT.

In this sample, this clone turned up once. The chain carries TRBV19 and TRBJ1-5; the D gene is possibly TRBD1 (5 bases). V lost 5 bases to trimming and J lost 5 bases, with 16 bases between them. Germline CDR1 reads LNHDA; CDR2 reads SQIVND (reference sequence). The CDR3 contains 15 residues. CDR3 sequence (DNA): TGTGCCAGTAGTCCGGAGCCGGGGGGGTATCAGCCCCAGCATTTT. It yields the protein CASSPEPGGYQPQHF.

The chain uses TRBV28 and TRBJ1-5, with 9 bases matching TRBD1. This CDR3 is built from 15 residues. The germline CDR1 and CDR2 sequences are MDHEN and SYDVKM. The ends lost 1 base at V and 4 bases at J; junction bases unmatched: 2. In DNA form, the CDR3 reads TGTGCCAGCAGTTTATCCGACAGGGGGAATCAGCCCCAGCATTTT. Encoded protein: CASSLSDRGNQPQHF. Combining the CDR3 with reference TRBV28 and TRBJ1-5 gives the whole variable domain DVKVTQSSRYLVKRTGEKVFLECVQDMDHENMFWYRQDPGLGLRLIYFSYDVKMKEKGDIPEGYSVSREKKERFSLILESASTNQTSMYLCASSLSDRGNQPQHFGDGTRLSIL.

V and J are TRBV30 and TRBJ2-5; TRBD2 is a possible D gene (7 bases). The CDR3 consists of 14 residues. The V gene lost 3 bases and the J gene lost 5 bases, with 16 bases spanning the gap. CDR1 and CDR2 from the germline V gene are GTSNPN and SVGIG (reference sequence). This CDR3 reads CAWRAGASYETQYF. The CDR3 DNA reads TGTGCCTGGAGGGCGGGGGCTTCGTATGAGACCCAGTACTTC.

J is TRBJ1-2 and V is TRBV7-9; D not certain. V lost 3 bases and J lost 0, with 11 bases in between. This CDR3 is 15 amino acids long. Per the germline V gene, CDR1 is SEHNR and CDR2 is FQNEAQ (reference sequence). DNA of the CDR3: TGTGCCAGCAGCTTTAAAGAGATATCTAACTATGGCTACACCTTC. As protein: CASSFKEISNYGYTF.

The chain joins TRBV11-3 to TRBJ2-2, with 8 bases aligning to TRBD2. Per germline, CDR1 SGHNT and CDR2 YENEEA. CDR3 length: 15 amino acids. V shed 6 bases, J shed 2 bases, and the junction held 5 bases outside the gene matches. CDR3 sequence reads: CASRSGSGNTGELFF. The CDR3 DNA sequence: TGTGCCAGCAGGAGCGGGAGTGGCAACACCGGGGAGCTGTTTTTT.

The CDR3 spells CASSLVQGGTGELFF. The CDR3, as DNA: TGTGCCAGCAGCTTAGTGCAGGGGGGAACCGGGGAGCTGTTTTTT. The rearrangement joins TRBV11-2 to TRBJ2-2; possible D gene TRBD1, 7 bases. Germline V lookup: CDR1 SGHAT, CDR2 FQNNGV. This CDR3 spans 15 amino acids. Deletions cut 1 base from V and 5 bases from J, with 11 bases between.

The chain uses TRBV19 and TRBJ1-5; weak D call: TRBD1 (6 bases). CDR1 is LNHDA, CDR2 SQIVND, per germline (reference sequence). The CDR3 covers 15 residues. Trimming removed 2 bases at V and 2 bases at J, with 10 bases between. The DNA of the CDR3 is TGTGCCAGTAGTATAAGGGGGATAGGCAATCAGCCCCAGCATTTT. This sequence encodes CASSIRGIGNQPQHF.

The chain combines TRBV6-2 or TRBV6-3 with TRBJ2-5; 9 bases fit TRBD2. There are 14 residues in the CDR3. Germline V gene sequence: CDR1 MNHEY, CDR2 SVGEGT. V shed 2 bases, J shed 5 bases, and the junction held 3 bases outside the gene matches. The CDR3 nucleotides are TGTGCCAGCAGTTACCTAGCGGGGAGGGAGACCCAGTACTTC. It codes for CASSYLAGRETQYF.

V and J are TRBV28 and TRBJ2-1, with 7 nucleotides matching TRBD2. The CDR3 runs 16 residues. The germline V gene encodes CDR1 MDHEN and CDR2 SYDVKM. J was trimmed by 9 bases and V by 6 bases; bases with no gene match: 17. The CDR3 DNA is TGTGCCAGCAGCCATAGCGGAGGGAGGGCCGTCGGTGAGCAGTTCTTC. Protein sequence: CASSHSGGRAVGEQFF. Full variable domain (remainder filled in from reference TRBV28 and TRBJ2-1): DVKVTQSSRYLVKRTGEKVFLECVQDMDHENMFWYRQDPGLGLRLIYFSYDVKMKEKGDIPEGYSVSREKKERFSLILESASTNQTSMYLCASSHSGGRAVGEQFFGPGTRLTVL.

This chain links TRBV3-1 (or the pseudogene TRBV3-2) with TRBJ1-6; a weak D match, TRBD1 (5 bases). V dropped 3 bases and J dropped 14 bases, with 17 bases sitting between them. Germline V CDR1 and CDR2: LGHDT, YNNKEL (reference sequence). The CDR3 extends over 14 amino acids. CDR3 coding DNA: TGTGCCAGCAGCCAGTCAAGATCGCAGGGATCCCTCCACTTT. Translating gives CASSQSRSQGSLHF.

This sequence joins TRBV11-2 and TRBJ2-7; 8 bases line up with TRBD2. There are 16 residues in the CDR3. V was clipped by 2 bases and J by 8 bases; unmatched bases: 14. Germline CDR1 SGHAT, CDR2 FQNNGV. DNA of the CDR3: TGTGCCAGCAGCTTACCGGGGGGGACTGAGTCCTATAAGCAGTACTTC. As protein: CASSLPGGTESYKQYF.

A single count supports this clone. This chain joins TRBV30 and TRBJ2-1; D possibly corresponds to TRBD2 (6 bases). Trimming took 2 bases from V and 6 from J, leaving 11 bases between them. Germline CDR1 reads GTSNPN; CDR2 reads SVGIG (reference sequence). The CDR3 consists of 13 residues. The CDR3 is CAWSFGGGNEQFF. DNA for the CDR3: TGTGCCTGGAGTTTTGGGGGAGGCAATGAGCAGTTCTTC.

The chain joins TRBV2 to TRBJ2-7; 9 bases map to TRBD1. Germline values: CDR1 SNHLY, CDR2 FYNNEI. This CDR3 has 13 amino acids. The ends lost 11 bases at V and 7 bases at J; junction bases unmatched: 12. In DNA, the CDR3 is TGTGCCGGTTCCCGGGACAGGGTAAGGGAGCAGTACTTC. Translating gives CAGSRDRVREQYF.

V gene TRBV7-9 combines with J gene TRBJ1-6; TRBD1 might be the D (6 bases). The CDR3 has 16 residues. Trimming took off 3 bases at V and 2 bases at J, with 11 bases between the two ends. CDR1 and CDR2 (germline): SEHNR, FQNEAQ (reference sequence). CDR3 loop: CASSFVGGTYNSPLHF. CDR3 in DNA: TGTGCCAGCAGCTTCGTAGGGGGTACCTATAATTCACCCCTCCACTTT.

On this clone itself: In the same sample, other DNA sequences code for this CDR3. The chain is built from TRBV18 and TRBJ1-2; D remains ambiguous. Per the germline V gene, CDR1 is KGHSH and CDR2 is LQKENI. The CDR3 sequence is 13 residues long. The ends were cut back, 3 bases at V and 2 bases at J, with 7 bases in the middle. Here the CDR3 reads CASSPRENYGYTF. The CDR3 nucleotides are TGTGCCAGCTCACCCCGGGAAAACTATGGCTACACCTTC.

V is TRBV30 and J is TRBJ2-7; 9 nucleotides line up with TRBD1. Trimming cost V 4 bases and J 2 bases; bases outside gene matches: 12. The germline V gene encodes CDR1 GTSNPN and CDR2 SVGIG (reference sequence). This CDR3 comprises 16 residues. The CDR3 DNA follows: TGTGCCTGGACTCAGGCCGGGACAGGGTGGGCCTACGAGCAGTACTTC. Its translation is CAWTQAGTGWAYEQYF.

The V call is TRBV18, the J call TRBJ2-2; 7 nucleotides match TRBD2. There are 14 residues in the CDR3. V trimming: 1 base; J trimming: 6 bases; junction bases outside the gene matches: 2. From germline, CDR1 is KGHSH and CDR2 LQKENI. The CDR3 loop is CASSPQGRAGELFF. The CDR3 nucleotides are TGTGCCAGCTCACCACAAGGGAGGGCCGGGGAGCTGTTTTTT.

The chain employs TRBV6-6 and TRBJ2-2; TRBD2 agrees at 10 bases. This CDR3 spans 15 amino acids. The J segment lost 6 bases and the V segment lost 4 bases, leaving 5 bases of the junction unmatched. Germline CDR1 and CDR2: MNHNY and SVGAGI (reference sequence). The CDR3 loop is CASSSISGGAGELFF. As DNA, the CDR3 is TGTGCCAGCAGTTCAATCAGCGGGGGGGCCGGGGAGCTGTTTTTT.

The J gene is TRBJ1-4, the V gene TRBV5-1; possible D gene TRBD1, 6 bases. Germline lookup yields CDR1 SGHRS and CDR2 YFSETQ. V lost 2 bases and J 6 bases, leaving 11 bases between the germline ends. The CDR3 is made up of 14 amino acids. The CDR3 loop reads CASSFGQTYEKLFF. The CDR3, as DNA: TGCGCCAGCAGCTTTGGACAGACTTATGAAAAACTGTTTTTT. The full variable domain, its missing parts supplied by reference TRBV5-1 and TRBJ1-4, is KAGVTQTPRYLIKTRGQQVTLSCSPISGHRSVSWYQQTPGQGLQFLFEYFSETQRNKGNFPGRFSGRQFSNSRSEMNVSTLELGDSALYLCASSFGQTYEKLFFGSGTQLSVL.

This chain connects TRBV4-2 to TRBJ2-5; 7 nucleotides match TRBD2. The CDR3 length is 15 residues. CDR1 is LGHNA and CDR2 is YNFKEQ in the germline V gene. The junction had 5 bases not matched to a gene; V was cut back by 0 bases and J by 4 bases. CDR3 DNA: TGTGCCAGCAGCCAAGAGGGAGGGCCGGGAGAGACCCAGTACTTC. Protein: CASSQEGGPGETQYF.